What follows describes a single T cell receptor (beta chain). Antigen unknown. This entry is derived from a study of human thymus T cells. Study conclusions and caveats: There were highly overlapping thymic repertoires among unrelated individuals, as related research reported. Thymic and blood repertoires showed apparently biased V and J gene usage.

Thymic tissue was derived from resections collected during corrective heart surgery. Donation came from healthy Finnish infants having corrective surgery for congenital heart defects. Produced via immunoSEQ multiplex PCR; TCRdb's table is partial and in-frame only. The sample has 65,000 to 90,000 clones, over 85% seen once; the top ten hold around 0.034%. The source is a girl under three years old with a congenital heart defect but otherwise immunologically healthy. The sequenced sample was thymus tissue.

The DNA of the CDR3 is TGTGCCAGCAGTTTAGTAGGATGGGGGGGCAATCAGCCCCAGCATTTT. Translated: CASSLVGWGGNQPQHF. The chain is built from TRBV27 and TRBJ1-5; possible D gene TRBD1, 5 bases. CDR3 size: 16 residues. Germline-derived CDR1 and CDR2 are MNHEY and SMNVEV (reference sequence). V was shortened by 2 bases and J by 2 bases, with 13 bases between the two germline ends.